This entry concerns a single TCR beta chain. What it binds is unknown. The CDR3 spans 16 residues. Germline V gene data show CDR1 as MRHNA and CDR2 as SNTAGT. V lost 2 bases and J lost 6, with 17 bases in between. TCRdb passed the reads through MiXCR, listing each CDR3 protein once. The repertoire holds around 450,000 distinct CDR3 sequences, with 31% as singletons. The data derive from a study of T cell repertoires in cytomegalovirus infection. Study-level background: Public TCR beta signatures indicated both CMV infection and matching HLA type.

The study's findings and limits: Cumulative public TCR beta family frequency identified CMV carriers with the relevant HLA. Dominating the ex vivo response were TCR beta clonotypes that were CMV-specific and HLA-C-restricted.

The gene calls are TRBV6-4 and TRBJ2-1; possible D gene TRBD1, 5 bases. Sequenced input: PBMCs. This sequence was found in a human donor in good health (CMV status not recorded). Some clones in this sample may be carry-over from other donors' samples. CDR3 sequence reads: CASSDGAGHPTNEQFF. Written as DNA, the CDR3 is TGTGCCAGCAGTGACGGGGCAGGGCATCCGACCAATGAGCAGTTCTTC.